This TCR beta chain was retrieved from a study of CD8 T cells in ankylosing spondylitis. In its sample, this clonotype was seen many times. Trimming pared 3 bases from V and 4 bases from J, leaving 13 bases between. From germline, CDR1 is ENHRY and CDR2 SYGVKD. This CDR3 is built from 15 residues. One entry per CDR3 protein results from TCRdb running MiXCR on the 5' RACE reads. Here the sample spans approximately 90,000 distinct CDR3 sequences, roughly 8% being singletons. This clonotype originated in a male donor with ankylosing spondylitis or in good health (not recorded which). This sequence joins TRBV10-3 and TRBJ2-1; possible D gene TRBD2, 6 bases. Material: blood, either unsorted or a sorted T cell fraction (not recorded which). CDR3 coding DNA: TGTGCCATCAGTGAATCGCGGGGACCGTACAATGAGCAGTTCTTC. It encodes CAISESRGPYNEQFF.